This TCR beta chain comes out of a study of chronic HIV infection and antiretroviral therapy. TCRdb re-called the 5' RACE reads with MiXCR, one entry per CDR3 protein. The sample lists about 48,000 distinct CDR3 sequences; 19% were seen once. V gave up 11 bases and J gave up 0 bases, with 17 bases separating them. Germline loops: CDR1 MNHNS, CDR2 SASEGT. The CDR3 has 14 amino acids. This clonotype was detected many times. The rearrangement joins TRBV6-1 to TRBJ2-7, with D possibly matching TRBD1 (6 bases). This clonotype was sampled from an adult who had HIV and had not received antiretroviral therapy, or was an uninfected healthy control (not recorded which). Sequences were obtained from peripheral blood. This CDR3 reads CASTGIASSYEQYF. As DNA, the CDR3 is TGTGCCTCTACAGGGATAGCAAGCTCCTACGAGCAGTACTTC.